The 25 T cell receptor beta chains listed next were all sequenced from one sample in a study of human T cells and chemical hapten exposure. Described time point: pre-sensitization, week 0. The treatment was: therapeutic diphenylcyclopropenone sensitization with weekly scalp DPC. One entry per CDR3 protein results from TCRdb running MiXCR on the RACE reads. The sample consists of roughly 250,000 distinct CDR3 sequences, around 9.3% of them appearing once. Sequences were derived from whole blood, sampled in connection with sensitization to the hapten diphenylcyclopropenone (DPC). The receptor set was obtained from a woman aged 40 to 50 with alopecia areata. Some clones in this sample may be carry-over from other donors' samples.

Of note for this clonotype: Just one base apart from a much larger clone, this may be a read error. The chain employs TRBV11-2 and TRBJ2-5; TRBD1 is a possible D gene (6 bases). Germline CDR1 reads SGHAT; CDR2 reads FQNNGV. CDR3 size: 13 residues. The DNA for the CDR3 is TGTGCCAGCAACTTAGAAGGGGGAGAGACCCAGTACTTC. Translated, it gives CASNLEGGETQYF. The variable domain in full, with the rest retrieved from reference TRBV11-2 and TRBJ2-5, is EAGVAQSPRYKIIEKRQSVAFWCNPISGHATLYWYQQILGQGPKLLIQFQNNGVVDDSQLPKDRFSAERLKGVDSTLKIQPAKLEDSAVYLCASNLEGGETQYFGPGTRLLVL.

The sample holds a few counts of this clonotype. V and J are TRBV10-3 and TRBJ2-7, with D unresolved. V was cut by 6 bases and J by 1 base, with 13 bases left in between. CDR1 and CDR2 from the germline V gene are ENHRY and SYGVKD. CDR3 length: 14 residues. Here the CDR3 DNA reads TGTGCCATCAGGATAAGTAGCAGATCCTACGAGCAGTACTTC. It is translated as CAIRISSRSYEQYF.

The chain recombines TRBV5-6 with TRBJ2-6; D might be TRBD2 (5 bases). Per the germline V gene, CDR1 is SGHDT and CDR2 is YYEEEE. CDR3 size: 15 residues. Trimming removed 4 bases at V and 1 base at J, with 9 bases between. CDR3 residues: CASSPDLSGANVLTF. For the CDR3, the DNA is TGTGCCAGCAGCCCGGACTTGTCTGGGGCCAACGTCCTGACTTTC.

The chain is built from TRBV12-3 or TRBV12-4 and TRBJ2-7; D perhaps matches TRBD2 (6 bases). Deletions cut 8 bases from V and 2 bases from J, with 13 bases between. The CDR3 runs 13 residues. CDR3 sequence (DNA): TGTGCCAGCGGGGCTAGCGTCGCCTACGAGCAGTACTTC. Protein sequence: CASGASVAYEQYF.

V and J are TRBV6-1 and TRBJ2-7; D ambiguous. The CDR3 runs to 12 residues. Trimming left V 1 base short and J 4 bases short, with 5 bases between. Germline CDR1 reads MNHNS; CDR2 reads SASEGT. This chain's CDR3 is CASSEVGYEQYF. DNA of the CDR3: TGTGCCAGCAGTGAAGTTGGGTACGAGCAGTACTTC.

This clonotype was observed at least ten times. CDR3 region: CASSLPPGQGGELFF. In DNA form, the CDR3 reads TGTGCCAGCAGCTTACCGCCGGGACAGGGAGGGGAGCTGTTTTTT. The gene calls are TRBV5-4 and TRBJ2-2; 9 bases align to TRBD1. In germline, CDR1 is SGHNT, CDR2 YYREEE (reference sequence). V lost 2 bases and J lost 8; bases outside the gene matches: 7. The CDR3 is made up of 15 amino acids.

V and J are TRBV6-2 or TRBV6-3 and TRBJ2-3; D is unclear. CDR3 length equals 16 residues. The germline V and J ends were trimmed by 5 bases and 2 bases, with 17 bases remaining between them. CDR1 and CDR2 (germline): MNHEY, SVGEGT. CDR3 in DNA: TGTGCCAGCAGTCACCTTCGGGCAGCTGCCACAGATACGCAGTATTTT. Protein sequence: CASSHLRAAATDTQYF.

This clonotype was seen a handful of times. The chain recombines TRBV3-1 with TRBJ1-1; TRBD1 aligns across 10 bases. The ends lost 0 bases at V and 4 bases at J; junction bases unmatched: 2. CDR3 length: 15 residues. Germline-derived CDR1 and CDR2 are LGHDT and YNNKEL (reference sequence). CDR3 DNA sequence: TGTGCCAGCAGCCAAGATTGGACAGGGGGCACTGAAGCTTTCTTT. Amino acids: CASSQDWTGGTEAFF.

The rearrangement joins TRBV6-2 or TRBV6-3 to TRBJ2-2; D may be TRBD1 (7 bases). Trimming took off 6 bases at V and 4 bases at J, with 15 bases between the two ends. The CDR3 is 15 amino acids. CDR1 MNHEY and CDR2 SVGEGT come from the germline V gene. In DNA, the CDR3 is TGTGCCAGCAGCCGCAACAGGGGAGGCACCGGGGAGCTGTTTTTT. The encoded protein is CASSRNRGGTGELFF.

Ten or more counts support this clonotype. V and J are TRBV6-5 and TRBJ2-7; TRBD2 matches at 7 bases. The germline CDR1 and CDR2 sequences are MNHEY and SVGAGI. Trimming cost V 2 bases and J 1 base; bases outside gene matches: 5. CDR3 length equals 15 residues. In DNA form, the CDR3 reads TGTGCCAGCAGTTACCGGGCACTAGCGTCCTACGAGCAGTACTTC. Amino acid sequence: CASSYRALASYEQYF.

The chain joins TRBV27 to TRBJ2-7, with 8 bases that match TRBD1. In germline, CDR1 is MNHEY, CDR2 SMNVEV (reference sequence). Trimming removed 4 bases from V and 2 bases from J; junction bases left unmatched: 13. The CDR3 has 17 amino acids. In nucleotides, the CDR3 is TGTGCCAGCAGTTCCGAACCGCGGACAGGGAGGCCCTACGAGCAGTACTTC. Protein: CASSSEPRTGRPYEQYF.

CDR3 protein: CASSAQGLNTEAFF. The CDR3 nucleotides are TGCGCCAGCAGCGCACAGGGCTTGAACACTGAAGCTTTCTTT. The gene calls are TRBV4-3 and TRBJ1-1; D is perhaps TRBD1 (6 bases). V gave up 5 bases and J gave up 0 bases, with 10 bases separating them. CDR3 size: 14 residues. CDR1 is LGHNA and CDR2 is YSLEER in the germline V gene.

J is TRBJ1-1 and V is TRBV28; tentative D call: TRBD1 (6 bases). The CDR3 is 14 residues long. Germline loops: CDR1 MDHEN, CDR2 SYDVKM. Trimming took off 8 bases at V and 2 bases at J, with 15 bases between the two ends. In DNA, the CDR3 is TGTGCCAGCGGCTTCCCGGACAGAAACACTGAAGCTTTCTTT. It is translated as CASGFPDRNTEAFF. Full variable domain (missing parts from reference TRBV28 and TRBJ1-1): DVKVTQSSRYLVKRTGEKVFLECVQDMDHENMFWYRQDPGLGLRLIYFSYDVKMKEKGDIPEGYSVSREKKERFSLILESASTNQTSMYLCASGFPDRNTEAFFGQGTRLTVV.

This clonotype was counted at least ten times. CDR3 loop: CASSRTTPPMSYTF. Written as DNA, the CDR3 is TGTGCCAGCAGTCGGACCACTCCTCCTATGAGCTACACCTTC. V gene TRBV7-8 combines with J gene TRBJ1-2; D is undetermined. Trimming stripped 6 bases from V and 9 bases from J, with 20 bases between. CDR3 length: 14 amino acids. Per germline, CDR1 SGHVS and CDR2 FQNEAQ.

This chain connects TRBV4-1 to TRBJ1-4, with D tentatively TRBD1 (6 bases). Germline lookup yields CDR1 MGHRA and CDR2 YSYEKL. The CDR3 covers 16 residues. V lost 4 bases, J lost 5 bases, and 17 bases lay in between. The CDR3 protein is CASSRFTGGGNEKLFF. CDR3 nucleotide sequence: TGCGCCAGCAGCCGATTTACAGGAGGGGGAAATGAAAAACTGTTTTTT.

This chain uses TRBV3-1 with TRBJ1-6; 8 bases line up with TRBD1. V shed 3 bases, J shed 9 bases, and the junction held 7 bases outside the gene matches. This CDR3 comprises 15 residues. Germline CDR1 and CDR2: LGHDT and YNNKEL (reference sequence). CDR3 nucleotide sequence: TGTGCCAGCAGCCATACCGGGACAGGTGTTTCACCCCTCCACTTT. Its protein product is CASSHTGTGVSPLHF.

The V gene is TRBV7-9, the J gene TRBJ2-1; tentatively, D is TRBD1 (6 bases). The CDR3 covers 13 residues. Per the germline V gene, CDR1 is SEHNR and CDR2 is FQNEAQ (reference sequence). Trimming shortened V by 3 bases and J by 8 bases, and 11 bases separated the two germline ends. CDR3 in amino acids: CASSFSGADEQFF. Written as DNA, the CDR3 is TGTGCCAGCAGCTTCTCAGGGGCCGATGAGCAGTTCTTC.

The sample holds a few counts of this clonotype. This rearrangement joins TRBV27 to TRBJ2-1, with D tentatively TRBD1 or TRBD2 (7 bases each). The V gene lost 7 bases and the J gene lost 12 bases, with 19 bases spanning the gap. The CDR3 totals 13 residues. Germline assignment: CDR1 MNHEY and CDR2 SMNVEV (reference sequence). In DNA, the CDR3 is TGTGCCAGCAAGGGAGGGGGCGAATCCTCGCAGTTCTTC. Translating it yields CASKGGGESSQFF.

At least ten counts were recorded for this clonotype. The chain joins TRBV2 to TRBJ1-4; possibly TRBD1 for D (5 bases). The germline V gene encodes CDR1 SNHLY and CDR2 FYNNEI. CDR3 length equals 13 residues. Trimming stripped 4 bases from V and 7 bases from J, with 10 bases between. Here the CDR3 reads CASSGSGSEKLFF. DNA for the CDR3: TGTGCCAGCAGTGGTTCAGGGAGTGAAAAACTGTTTTTT.

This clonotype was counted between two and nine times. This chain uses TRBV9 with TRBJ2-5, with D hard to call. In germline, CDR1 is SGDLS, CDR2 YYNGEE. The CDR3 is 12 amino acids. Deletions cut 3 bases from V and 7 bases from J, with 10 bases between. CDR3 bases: TGTGCCAGCAGCGAGATTCCGGGGACCCAGTACTTC. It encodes CASSEIPGTQYF.

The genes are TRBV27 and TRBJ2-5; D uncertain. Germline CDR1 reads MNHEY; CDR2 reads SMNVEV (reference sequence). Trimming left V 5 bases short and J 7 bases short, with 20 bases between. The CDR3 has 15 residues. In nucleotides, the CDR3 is TGTGCCAGCAGTCCTCTACTTCGATCGTGGGGGACCCAGTACTTC. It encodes CASSPLLRSWGTQYF.

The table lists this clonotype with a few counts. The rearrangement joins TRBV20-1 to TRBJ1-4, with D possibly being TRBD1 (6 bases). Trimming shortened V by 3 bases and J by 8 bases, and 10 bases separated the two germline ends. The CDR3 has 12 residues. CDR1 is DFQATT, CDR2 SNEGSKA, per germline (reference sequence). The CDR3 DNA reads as TGCAGTGCTAGTGGACAGCACGAAAAACTGTTTTTT. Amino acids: CSASGQHEKLFF.

Here the CDR3 DNA reads TGCGCCAGCAGCCGTACAGCTGGAAGCAATCAGCCCCAGCATTTT. Its protein product is CASSRTAGSNQPQHF. The rearrangement links TRBV4-1 to TRBJ1-5; D unclear. The CDR3 is 15 amino acids. V was trimmed by 4 bases and J by 1 base, leaving 11 bases between them. CDR1 and CDR2 from the germline V gene are MGHRA and YSYEKL.

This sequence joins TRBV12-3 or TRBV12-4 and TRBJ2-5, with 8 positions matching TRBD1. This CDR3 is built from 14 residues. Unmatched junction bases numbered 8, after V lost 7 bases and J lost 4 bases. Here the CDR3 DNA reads TGTGCCAGCACCCCGACAGGGGTTGGAGAGACCCAGTACTTC. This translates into CASTPTGVGETQYF.

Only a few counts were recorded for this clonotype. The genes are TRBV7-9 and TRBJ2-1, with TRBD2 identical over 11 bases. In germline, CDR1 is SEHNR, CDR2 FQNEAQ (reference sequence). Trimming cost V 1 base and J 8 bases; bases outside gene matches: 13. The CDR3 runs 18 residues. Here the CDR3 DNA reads TGTGCCAGCAGCTTAGTATTTCGTCCTAGCGGGAGGAATGATGAGCAGTTCTTC. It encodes CASSLVFRPSGRNDEQFF.